The 21 T cell receptor beta chains presented below share a single source sample, sequenced in a study of regulatory dendritic cells for organ transplantation. These receptors have no identified antigens. CFSE-labeled sorted T cells met regulatory or mature dendritic cells for 5 to 6 days. Method: immunoSEQ multiplex PCR; TCRdb's copy keeps in-frame clones and lacks some. This sample has about 20,000 clones, with roughly 80% found just once. Specimen: memory CD4+ T cells from blood cultured with regulatory dendritic cells. Subset defined: CD45RO+ memory T cells. These receptors came from a human donor in good health.

This chain joins TRBV18 and TRBJ1-2; a possible D gene is TRBD1 (5 bases). The CDR3 runs 15 residues. V gave up 3 bases and J gave up 0 bases, with 11 bases separating them. The germline gives CDR1 KGHSH, CDR2 LQKENI. The CDR3 bases are TGTGCCAGCTCACCGGGACCGCCGCCTAACTATGGCTACACCTTC. It codes for CASSPGPPPNYGYTF.

This clone was seen a single time. This chain uses TRBV9 with TRBJ2-2, with a weak D call TRBD2 (6 bases). This CDR3 comprises 14 residues. V was cut by 0 bases and J by 7 bases, with 10 bases left in between. Germline CDR1 reads SGDLS; CDR2 reads YYNGEE. In DNA form, the CDR3 reads TGTGCCAGCAGCGTAGCGGGAGTCGACGGGGAGCTGTTTTTT. The encoded protein is CASSVAGVDGELFF.

The DNA for the CDR3 is TGCAGCGTTGAAGGGGAAAAGGGCTTGAACACTGAAGCTTTCTTT. This sequence encodes CSVEGEKGLNTEAFF. V gene TRBV29-1 combines with J gene TRBJ1-1, with unresolved D. Trimming removed 1 base from V and 0 bases from J, with 12 bases in between. This CDR3 spans 15 amino acids. Germline CDR1 and CDR2: SQVTM and ANQGSEA.

The chain joins TRBV7-9 to TRBJ1-1; unclear D gene. The length of the CDR3 is 12 residues. Trimming shortened V by 5 bases and J by 3 bases, and 7 bases separated the two germline ends. The germline V gene encodes CDR1 SEHNR and CDR2 FQNEAQ (reference sequence). The CDR3 loop is CASSVSYTEAFF. CDR3 nucleotide sequence: TGTGCCAGCAGCGTTTCATACACTGAAGCTTTCTTT.

This clone has more than one count but fewer than ten. The chain has TRBV20-1 and TRBJ2-7, with D maybe TRBD2 (5 bases). Germline V gives CDR1 DFQATT, CDR2 SNEGSKA (reference sequence). V lost 3 bases, J lost 5 bases, and 8 bases lay in between. The CDR3 is 11 residues long. In DNA, the CDR3 is TGCAGTGCTAGGTACGGGGACGAGCAGTACTTC. It codes for CSARYGDEQYF.

CDR3 coding DNA: TGTGCCAGCAGTGGTAAGGGGACAGGGTCAATGGCACCCCTCCACTTT. Translated, it gives CASSGKGTGSMAPLHF. The chain combines TRBV28 with TRBJ1-6; TRBD1 matches at 9 bases. There are 16 residues in the CDR3. CDR1 is MDHEN and CDR2 is SYDVKM in the germline V gene. V was clipped by 5 bases and J by 11 bases; unmatched bases: 13. Full variable domain (outside the CDR3, taken from reference TRBV28 and TRBJ1-6): DVKVTQSSRYLVKRTGEKVFLECVQDMDHENMFWYRQDPGLGLRLIYFSYDVKMKEKGDIPEGYSVSREKKERFSLILESASTNQTSMYLCASSGKGTGSMAPLHFGNGTRLTVT.

The CDR3 bases are TGTGCCATCAGTGAGCGGATGGACAATGGCTACACCTTC. Amino acids: CAISERMDNGYTF. This chain links TRBV10-3 with TRBJ1-2; TRBD1 might be the D (5 bases). V was pared by 2 bases and J by 6 bases, with 10 bases between. This CDR3 region has 13 residues. CDR1 and CDR2 from the germline V gene are ENHRY and SYGVKD.

V usage is TRBV9 and J usage is TRBJ2-5, with D perhaps matching TRBD1 or TRBD2 (5 bases each). The CDR3 spans 15 residues. Trimming removed 4 bases from V and 1 base from J, with 14 bases in between. From germline, CDR1 is SGDLS and CDR2 YYNGEE. This chain's CDR3 is CASSKGRGPQETQYF. In nucleotides, the CDR3 is TGTGCCAGCAGCAAGGGACGGGGACCCCAAGAGACCCAGTACTTC.

The V gene is TRBV7-2, the J gene TRBJ1-2; tentatively, D is TRBD1 (6 bases). Germline CDR1 is SGHTA and CDR2 is FQGNSA. The CDR3 loop spans 13 amino acids. The germline V and J ends were trimmed by 4 bases and 1 base, with 7 bases remaining between them. The CDR3 loop is CASSSGVNYGYTF. CDR3 bases: TGTGCCAGCAGCTCAGGGGTTAACTATGGCTACACCTTC.

The chain couples TRBV27 to TRBJ2-1; TRBD2 matches at 7 bases. Germline lookup yields CDR1 MNHEY and CDR2 SMNVEV (reference sequence). The trim removed 7 bases at V and 3 bases at J, leaving 9 bases unmatched. This CDR3 comprises 15 residues. This CDR3 is CASTDLAALYNEQFF. CDR3 bases: TGTGCCAGCACCGATCTAGCGGCCCTCTACAATGAGCAGTTCTTC.

The chain recombines TRBV15 with TRBJ1-6; tentatively, D is TRBD1 (6 bases). This CDR3 contains 15 residues. Trimming took 1 base from V and 9 from J, leaving 13 bases between them. Germline V gives CDR1 LNHNV, CDR2 YYDKDF (reference sequence). The CDR3 sequence: CATSRVLGRGSPLHF. DNA of the CDR3: TGTGCCACCAGCAGAGTGTTGGGCAGGGGTTCACCCCTCCACTTT.

This clone was recorded once. The V gene is TRBV11-2, the J gene TRBJ2-1; D is undetermined. The CDR3 spans 14 residues. The ends were cut back, 5 bases at V and 7 bases at J, with 15 bases in the middle. Germline V gene lookup returns CDR1 SGHAT and CDR2 FQNNGV. CDR3 loop: CASSPQVAVNEQFF. The CDR3 DNA is TGTGCCAGCAGCCCCCAGGTTGCCGTAAATGAGCAGTTCTTC. The variable domain in full, with the rest retrieved from reference TRBV11-2 and TRBJ2-1, is EAGVAQSPRYKIIEKRQSVAFWCNPISGHATLYWYQQILGQGPKLLIQFQNNGVVDDSQLPKDRFSAERLKGVDSTLKIQPAKLEDSAVYLCASSPQVAVNEQFFGPGTRLTVL.

The rearrangement uses TRBV10-3 and TRBJ2-7, with D possibly TRBD1 on 5 matching bases. Trimming left V 10 bases short and J 9 bases short, with 16 bases between. The CDR3 contains 11 residues. Germline V CDR1 and CDR2: ENHRY, SYGVKD. The CDR3 region is CATQGREVQYF. The CDR3 DNA is TGTGCCACCCAGGGAAGGGAAGTGCAGTACTTC.

The chain recombines TRBV5-1 with TRBJ1-4; D not certain. Trimming removed 0 bases from V and 4 bases from J, with 4 bases in between. Germline lookup yields CDR1 SGHRS and CDR2 YFSETQ. CDR3 length: 13 residues. CDR3 DNA sequence: TGCGCCAGCAGCTTGGACGATAATGAAAAACTGTTTTTT. The encoded protein is CASSLDDNEKLFF. Drawing the rest from reference TRBV5-1 and TRBJ1-4, the complete variable domain is KAGVTQTPRYLIKTRGQQVTLSCSPISGHRSVSWYQQTPGQGLQFLFEYFSETQRNKGNFPGRFSGRQFSNSRSEMNVSTLELGDSALYLCASSLDDNEKLFFGSGTQLSVL.

This sequence joins TRBV4-2 and TRBJ2-1; 8 bases line up with TRBD2. The CDR3 loop spans 16 amino acids. V lost 1 base, J lost 5 bases, and 7 bases stayed unmatched. Per the germline V gene, CDR1 is LGHNA and CDR2 is YNFKEQ. Here the CDR3 reads CASSQGGTSGDNEQFF. CDR3 nucleotide sequence: TGTGCCAGCAGCCAAGGGGGTACTAGCGGAGACAATGAGCAGTTCTTC.

The rearrangement uses TRBV28 and TRBJ1-5; D is undetermined. The V gene lost 3 bases and the J gene lost 1 base, with 7 bases spanning the gap. Germline V gives CDR1 MDHEN, CDR2 SYDVKM. The CDR3 runs to 14 residues. The CDR3 spells CASSFGGSNQPQHF. For the CDR3, the DNA is TGTGCCAGCAGTTTCGGCGGGAGCAATCAGCCCCAGCATTTT.

The chain is built from TRBV10-1 and TRBJ1-6; 10 bases align to TRBD1. The length of the CDR3 is 13 residues. V gave up 10 bases and J gave up 7 bases; unmatched junction bases: 4. Germline-derived CDR1 and CDR2 are WNHNN and SYGVQD (reference sequence). The CDR3 sequence is CATRDRGNSPLHF. The DNA of the CDR3 is TGCGCCACCCGGGACAGGGGAAATTCACCCCTCCACTTT.

This chain uses TRBV30 with TRBJ1-1, with 8 bases aligning to TRBD1. Germline CDR1 is GTSNPN and CDR2 is SVGIG (reference sequence). The CDR3 totals 14 residues. Unmatched junction bases numbered 12, after V lost 5 bases and J lost 7 bases. CDR3 in amino acids: CAWAEGTGLREAFF. CDR3 sequence (DNA): TGTGCCTGGGCGGAGGGGACAGGCCTTCGTGAAGCTTTCTTT. Drawing the rest from reference TRBV30 and TRBJ1-1, the complete variable domain is SQTIHQWPATLVQPVGSPLSLECTVEGTSNPNLYWYRQAAGRGLQLLFYSVGIGQISSEVPQNLSASRPQDRQFILSSKKLLLSDSGFYLCAWAEGTGLREAFFGQGTRLTVV.

In this sample, this clone turned up a few times. V usage is TRBV6-6 and J usage is TRBJ1-1, with D perhaps TRBD1 (6 bases). V was cut by 6 bases and J by 3 bases, with 17 bases left in between. The germline V gene has CDR1 MNHNY and CDR2 SVGAGI (reference sequence). CDR3 length equals 15 residues. CDR3 region: CASRDTGGADTEAFF. The CDR3 nucleotides read TGTGCCAGCAGAGACACGGGGGGCGCGGACACTGAAGCTTTCTTT.

This sequence joins TRBV18 and TRBJ1-3; TRBD1 aligns across 7 bases. CDR1 is KGHSH, CDR2 LQKENI, per germline. V shed 2 bases, J shed 0 bases, and the junction held 1 base outside the gene matches. The CDR3 is made up of 15 amino acids. The chain's CDR3 is CASSPGQASGNTIYF. The CDR3 DNA sequence: TGTGCCAGCTCACCAGGACAGGCCTCTGGAAACACCATATATTTT.

This chain links TRBV6-4 with TRBJ1-2; weak D call: TRBD1 (5 bases). The CDR3 loop spans 13 amino acids. Trimming pared 2 bases from V and 4 bases from J, leaving 8 bases between. Germline values: CDR1 MRHNA, CDR2 SNTAGT. The CDR3 coding sequence is TGTGCCAGCAGTGACGACAGTAGCTATGGCTACACCTTC. This encodes CASSDDSSYGYTF.